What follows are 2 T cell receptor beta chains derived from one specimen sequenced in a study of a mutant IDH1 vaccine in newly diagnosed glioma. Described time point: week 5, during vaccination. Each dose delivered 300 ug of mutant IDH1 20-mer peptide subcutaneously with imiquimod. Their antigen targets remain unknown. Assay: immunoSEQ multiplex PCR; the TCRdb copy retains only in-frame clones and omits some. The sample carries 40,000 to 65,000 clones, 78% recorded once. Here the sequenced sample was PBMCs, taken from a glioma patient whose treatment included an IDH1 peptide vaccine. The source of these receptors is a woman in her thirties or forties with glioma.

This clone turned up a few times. In nucleotides, the CDR3 is TGCGCCAGCAGCCCGGACCGGGACGGTCAGCCCCAGCATTTT. Translated: CASSPDRDGQPQHF. The chain employs TRBV5-1 and TRBJ1-5; weak D call: TRBD1 (5 bases). The germline V gene has CDR1 SGHRS and CDR2 YFSETQ. Trimming pared 4 bases from V and 6 bases from J, leaving 14 bases between. The CDR3 has 14 amino acids.

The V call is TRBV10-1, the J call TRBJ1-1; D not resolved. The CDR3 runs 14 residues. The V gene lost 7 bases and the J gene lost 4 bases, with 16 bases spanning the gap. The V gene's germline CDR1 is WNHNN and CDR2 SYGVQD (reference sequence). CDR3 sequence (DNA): TGCGCCAGCAAACCCTCTGCGGGCGGCACTGAAGCTTTCTTT. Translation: CASKPSAGGTEAFF.